The clone carrying this TCR beta chain was found a few times. The CDR3 loop spans 15 amino acids. Germline values: CDR1 LGHNA, CDR2 YNFKEQ. Trimming removed 1 base from V and 3 bases from J, with 10 bases in between. The data belong to a study of T-cell reconstitution after alpha-beta-depleted transplantation in children. Unique molecular identifiers featured in how the TCRbeta library was prepared. TCRdb called the PCR reads again in MiXCR, with one record for every CDR3 protein. The table records tens of thousands of distinct CDR3 sequences, roughly 14% of them present only once. This chain uses TRBV4-2 with TRBJ1-5; D is possibly TRBD1 (6 bases). The sequenced sample was PBMCs, mostly from graft donor cells, obtained 180 days after TCRalphabeta/CD19-depleted stem cell transplant. This clonotype was sampled from a male patient between 2 and 15 years old who had a stem cell transplant for acute lymphoblastic leukemia, so the T cells may come from the graft donor. CDR3 DNA: TGTGCCAGCAGCCAAGTCGACAGGAACAATCAGCCCCAGCATTTT. Amino acids: CASSQVDRNNQPQHF.